Below are 9 T cell receptor beta chains sequenced from a single sample in a study of regulatory T cells in long-lasting Graves disease. Time point reported: newly diagnosed GD, antithyroid drugs for less than 3 months. RNA isolated from PBMCs was used to make the TCR library. Construction of TCR beta libraries relied on iRepertoire HTBI primers and on Arm-PCR targeting CDR3 regions. TCRdb re-called the multiplex PCR reads with MiXCR, one entry per CDR3 protein. The sample has a few hundred thousand distinct CDR3 sequences; 12% are singletons. The data also belong to a second study, concerning T cells in Graves' hyperthyroidism and ophthalmopathy.

The sequencing used peripheral blood mononuclear cells (PBMCs), collected at new diagnosis, from a patient treated with antithyroid drugs. These receptors came from a woman between 18 and 29 years old with Graves disease.

Ten or more counts support this clonotype. The chain uses TRBV20-1 and TRBJ1-1; D is undetermined. Looked up from germline, CDR1 is DFQATT and CDR2 is SNEGSKA (reference sequence). This CDR3 spans 15 amino acids. Trimming took 0 bases from V and 4 from J, leaving 15 bases between them. CDR3 sequence reads: CSARDRTNYGTEAFF. DNA of the CDR3: TGCAGTGCTAGAGATCGAACCAATTACGGCACTGAAGCTTTCTTT.

In this sample, this clonotype turned up many times. The rearrangement links TRBV2 to TRBJ2-4, with D perhaps TRBD2 (5 bases). From germline, CDR1 is SNHLY and CDR2 FYNNEI. V lost 6 bases and J 2 bases, leaving 20 bases between the germline ends. This CDR3 has 17 residues. The CDR3 loop reads CASSLRFLALSKNIQYF. CDR3 sequence (DNA): TGTGCCAGCAGCCTCCGGTTCCTAGCTCTGTCCAAAAACATTCAGTACTTC. The entire variable domain, with the rest obtained from reference TRBV2 and TRBJ2-4, is as follows: EPEVTQTPSHQVTQMGQEVILRCVPISNHLYFYWYRQILGQKVEFLVSFYNNEISEKSEIFDDQFSVERPDGSNFTLKIRSTKLEDSAMYFCASSLRFLALSKNIQYFGAGTRLSVL.

This clonotype was recorded many times. This chain links TRBV15 with TRBJ2-2; TRBD2 agrees at 8 bases. CDR1 and CDR2 from the germline V gene are LNHNV and YYDKDF (reference sequence). This CDR3 comprises 19 residues. The V and J ends lost 3 bases and 0 bases, in that order; junction bases with no gene match: 12. The CDR3 protein is CATSSPLRGGRPNTGELFF. As DNA, the CDR3 is TGTGCCACCAGCAGCCCCTTGCGCGGCGGGAGGCCGAACACCGGGGAGCTGTTTTTT. Variable domain in full (rest from reference TRBV15 and TRBJ2-2): DAMVIQNPRYQVTQFGKPVTLSCSQTLNHNVMYWYQQKSSQAPKLLFHYYDKDFNNEADTPDNFQSRRPNTSFCFLDIRSPGLGDTAMYLCATSSPLRGGRPNTGELFFGEGSRLTVL.

This clonotype came up many times. The chain couples TRBV20-1 to TRBJ2-5; TRBD2 matches at 8 bases. The CDR3 totals 14 residues. The germline V gene encodes CDR1 DFQATT and CDR2 SNEGSKA (reference sequence). V was pared by 3 bases and J by 4 bases, with 7 bases of the junction left unmatched. The CDR3 DNA reads TGCAGTGCTAGCAGACCGACTAGCGTAGAGACCCAGTACTTC. Protein sequence: CSASRPTSVETQYF.

This rearrangement joins TRBV6-1 to TRBJ1-2; no definite D call. Per germline, CDR1 MNHNS and CDR2 SASEGT. Trimming pared 4 bases from V and 0 bases from J, leaving 9 bases between. The CDR3 spans 14 residues. Here the CDR3 DNA reads TGTGCCAGCAGTGGAACCCATACTAACTATGGCTACACCTTC. This sequence encodes CASSGTHTNYGYTF.

This clonotype has ten or more counts. The V and J genes are TRBV5-1 and TRBJ2-3; a weak D match, TRBD1 (5 bases). The V end lost 1 base, the J end lost 2 bases, and 11 bases lay between the germline ends. This CDR3 has 15 residues. Germline V gives CDR1 SGHRS, CDR2 YFSETQ. The CDR3 DNA is TGCGCCAGCAGCTTGACAGGTATCAACACAGATACGCAGTATTTT. It codes for CASSLTGINTDTQYF.

J is TRBJ2-2 and V is TRBV24-1; possible D gene TRBD2, 6 bases. CDR3 size: 16 residues. The germline gives CDR1 KGHDR, CDR2 SFDVKD. The germline V and J ends were trimmed by 1 base and 7 bases, with 15 bases remaining between them. The CDR3 region has the DNA TGTGCCACCAGTGATTTAGGGCGGGAATTAGTCGGGGAGCTGTTTTTT. This translates into CATSDLGRELVGELFF.

This chain uses TRBV5-4 with TRBJ2-1; 8 bases fit TRBD2. V dropped 0 bases and J dropped 6; count of bases not matched to a gene: 5. The germline CDR1 and CDR2 sequences are SGHNT and YYREEE (reference sequence). The CDR3 is 15 amino acids. CDR3 sequence: CASSLAFSGSNEQFF. The CDR3 nucleotides are TGTGCCAGCAGCTTGGCGTTCAGCGGGAGCAATGAGCAGTTCTTC.

This rearrangement joins TRBV4-2 to TRBJ1-4; D is unclear. CDR3 length: 19 residues. Germline CDR1 is LGHNA and CDR2 is YNFKEQ. V was clipped by 1 base and J by 0 bases, with 18 bases between them. CDR3 sequence reads: CASSQVPGVFTATNEKLFF. DNA of the CDR3: TGTGCCAGCAGCCAAGTACCAGGAGTCTTCACCGCAACTAATGAAAAACTGTTTTTT.